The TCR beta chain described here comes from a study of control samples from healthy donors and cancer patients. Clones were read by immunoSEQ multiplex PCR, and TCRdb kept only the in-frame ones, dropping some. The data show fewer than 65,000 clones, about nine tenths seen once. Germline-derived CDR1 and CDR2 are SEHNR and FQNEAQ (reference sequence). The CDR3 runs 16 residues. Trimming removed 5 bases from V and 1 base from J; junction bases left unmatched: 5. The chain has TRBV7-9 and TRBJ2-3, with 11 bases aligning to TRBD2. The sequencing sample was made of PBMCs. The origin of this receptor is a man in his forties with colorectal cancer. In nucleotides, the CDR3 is TGTGCCAGCAGCCCTGGGACTAGCGGACGCACAGATACGCAGTATTTT. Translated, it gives CASSPGTSGRTDTQYF.